The 8 T cell receptor beta chains in this list originate from one sample, sequenced in a study of T cell responses to AZD1222 COVID-19 vaccine. Sequencing used immunoSEQ multiplex PCR; TCRdb keeps in-frame clones, though not all of them. This sample has approximately 180,000 clones; about nine tenths occur once, and the top ten carry roughly 6%. Sequencing used peripheral blood, obtained on day 0 of AZD1222 vaccination. The origin of the receptors is an adult in good health.

This clone was found a few times. The CDR3: CATGSFSGAGELFF. In DNA form, the CDR3 reads TGTGCCACCGGCAGCTTTAGCGGGGCCGGGGAGCTGTTTTTT. The genes are TRBV24-1 and TRBJ2-2, with 8 bases identical to TRBD2. CDR1 is KGHDR, CDR2 SFDVKD, per germline. V lost 9 bases and J lost 6; bases outside the gene matches: 8. The CDR3 loop spans 14 amino acids.

Note on this clone: The sample has other DNA sequences that encode this CDR3 too. The rearrangement links TRBV10-3 to TRBJ1-2; 7 bases are shared with TRBD1. This CDR3 contains 14 residues. J lost 4 bases, V lost 4 bases, and 6 bases had no gene match. The germline CDR1 and CDR2 sequences are ENHRY and SYGVKD. CDR3 DNA: TGTGCCATCAGTGGTGCAGGGGGGATCTATGGCTACACCTTC. It codes for CAISGAGGIYGYTF.

The V gene is TRBV10-3, the J gene TRBJ2-7; 9 nucleotides line up with TRBD1. With V trimmed by 6 bases and J by 2 bases, 5 bases remained unmatched. CDR3 size: 14 residues. Germline loops: CDR1 ENHRY, CDR2 SYGVKD. The CDR3 loop is CAISTGTGTYEQYF. Written as DNA, the CDR3 is TGTGCCATCAGCACCGGGACAGGGACCTACGAGCAGTACTTC.

The V call is TRBV27, the J call TRBJ1-6; 9 bases agree with TRBD1. Germline trimming cut 2 bases from V and 10 bases from J; bases unmatched to any gene: 6. The germline gives CDR1 MNHEY, CDR2 SMNVEV (reference sequence). The CDR3 is 15 amino acids. The CDR3 DNA follows: TGTGCCAGCAGTTTAACAGGGGGCCGCTCATCACCCCTCCACTTT. It is translated as CASSLTGGRSSPLHF.

The rearrangement links TRBV7-3 to TRBJ2-1; 12 positions agree with TRBD2. Germline V gene lookup returns CDR1 SGHTA and CDR2 FQGTGA. V was clipped by 3 bases and J by 8 bases; unmatched bases: 5. The CDR3 sequence is 15 residues long. The CDR3 region is CASSFRASGRDEQFF. DNA for the CDR3: TGTGCCAGCAGCTTCCGTGCTAGCGGGAGGGATGAGCAGTTCTTC. Complete variable domain (other parts from reference TRBV7-3 and TRBJ2-1): GAGVSQTPSNKVTEKGKYVELRCDPISGHTALYWYRQSLGQGPEFLIYFQGTGAADDSGLPNDRFFAVRPEGSVSTLKIQRTERGDSAVYLCASSFRASGRDEQFFGPGTRLTVL.

The rearrangement joins TRBV3-1 (or the pseudogene TRBV3-2) to TRBJ2-7; D not certain. The CDR3 is 16 amino acids. CDR1 is LGHDT, CDR2 YNNKEL, per germline (reference sequence). V lost 2 bases and J lost 6, with 20 bases in between. CDR3 coding DNA: TGTGCCAGCAGCCAATTGCAGTCTATCACGCCGCTCGAGCAGTACTTC. It translates to CASSQLQSITPLEQYF.

The rearrangement uses TRBV2 and TRBJ2-3; D not certain. The CDR3 sequence is 15 residues long. Germline CDR1 SNHLY, CDR2 FYNNEI. With 4 bases removed from V and 0 bases from J, the gap between germline ends came to 11 bases. CDR3 protein: CASSVRQASTDTQYF. The CDR3 DNA is TGTGCCAGCAGTGTGAGGCAAGCCAGCACAGATACGCAGTATTTT.

The chain is built from TRBV11-2 and TRBJ2-2; D gene ambiguous. Per the germline V gene, CDR1 is SGHAT and CDR2 is FQNNGV. The CDR3 length is 16 residues. Trimming stripped 0 bases from V and 3 bases from J, with 11 bases between. DNA for the CDR3: TGTGCCAGCAGCTTAGACGCCTGGGGTGACACCGGGGAGCTGTTTTTT. Translation gives CASSLDAWGDTGELFF.